What follows are 23 T cell receptor beta chains derived from one specimen sequenced in a study of IL-17A CD8 T cells in psoriatic arthritis synovium. CD3+ T cells were isolated magnetically, stimulated for more than 1.2 hours with PMA and ionomycin, and then labeled using IL-17A and IFNgamma cytokine secretion assays. Synovial fluid effusions were drawn by aspiration from the actively inflamed joints of psoriatic arthritis patients. Libraries were built with the immunoSEQ multiplex PCR assay. TCRdb carries this immuneACCESS record with in-frame sequences only. Its versions omit some clonotypes, under half of them owing to an unresolved V gene in the studies checked, with the rest unexplained. Here the sample has more than 2,000 clones; about 70% occur a single time. The ten largest clones take up more than 13% of the sample. The specimen sequenced was IFN-gamma+ CD8+ T cells from synovial fluid. This specimen's cell subset or site label, interpreted: IL-17A-IFNgamma+ memory CD8+ (Tc1) cells. The source is a human donor with psoriatic arthritis.

The rearrangement joins TRBV6-1 to TRBJ2-7; 10 bases agree with TRBD2. Germline CDR1 MNHNS, CDR2 SASEGT. The CDR3 runs to 15 residues. With V trimmed by 6 bases and J by 7 bases, 12 bases remained unmatched. The CDR3 loop reads CASSLIAGGPWEQYF. The CDR3 DNA sequence: TGTGCCAGCAGCTTAATAGCGGGGGGCCCCTGGGAGCAGTACTTC.

The chain combines TRBV4-1 with TRBJ2-7; D call uncertain. CDR1 is MGHRA and CDR2 is YSYEKL in the germline V gene. The ends were cut back, 4 bases at V and 3 bases at J, with 16 bases in the middle. CDR3 length equals 15 residues. The CDR3 DNA is TGCGCCAGCAGCCCAACACCCCACGGGTTCTACGAGCAGTACTTC. It is translated as CASSPTPHGFYEQYF.

The chain has TRBV2 and TRBJ2-7, with TRBD1 identical over 9 bases. After removal of 6 bases from V and 5 bases from J, the junction contained 8 bases not matched to a gene. From germline, CDR1 is SNHLY and CDR2 FYNNEI. The CDR3 runs 14 residues. As DNA, the CDR3 is TGTGCCAGCAGACAGACAGGGGGAGGGGACGAGCAGTACTTC. Its protein product is CASRQTGGGDEQYF.

The chain links TRBV2 to TRBJ2-7, with 9 bases lining up with TRBD1. The V and J ends lost 3 bases and 2 bases, in that order; junction bases with no gene match: 8. The CDR3 is 16 amino acids. Germline CDR1 SNHLY, CDR2 FYNNEI. CDR3 region: CASSEQIGTGTYEQYF. For the CDR3, the DNA is TGTGCCAGCAGTGAGCAAATCGGGACAGGGACCTACGAGCAGTACTTC.

The CDR3 nucleotides read TGCGCCAGCAGCCCGAGGGACAGTGGAGCCAAAAACATTCAGTACTTC. Translating gives CASSPRDSGAKNIQYF. V usage is TRBV4-1 and J usage is TRBJ2-4; 7 bases match TRBD1. Trimming cost V 4 bases and J 0 bases; bases outside gene matches: 6. Germline V gene lookup returns CDR1 MGHRA and CDR2 YSYEKL. The length of the CDR3 is 16 residues.

This clone has a single count. CDR3 DNA sequence: TGTGCCAGCAGTTACGGGGGGAACGACTACGAGCAGTACTTC. Its protein product is CASSYGGNDYEQYF. J is TRBJ2-7 and V is TRBV6-8; possible D gene TRBD2, 6 bases. In germline, CDR1 is MNHGY, CDR2 SAAAGT. V shed 2 bases and J shed 3 bases, with 11 bases lying between them. The CDR3 covers 14 residues.

This clone was recorded a few times. The chain links TRBV5-1 to TRBJ2-7, with D possibly TRBD1 on 5 matching bases. Germline V gene lookup returns CDR1 SGHRS and CDR2 YFSETQ. This CDR3 contains 15 residues. V gave up 1 base and J gave up 0 bases, with 11 bases separating them. In DNA, the CDR3 is TGCGCCAGCAGCTTGAAGGGGATCAGCTCCTACGAGCAGTACTTC. This encodes CASSLKGISSYEQYF.

The chain couples TRBV10-2 to TRBJ1-1, with D possibly TRBD1 on 6 matching bases. V lost 2 bases and J lost 4, with 14 bases in between. Looked up from germline, CDR1 is WSHSY and CDR2 is SAAADI. This CDR3 has 15 amino acids. For the CDR3, the DNA is TGCGCCAGCAGTGAGAGCGGGGGCGCCGGCACTGAAGCTTTCTTT. This codes for CASSESGGAGTEAFF.

The table lists this clone with a few counts. The rearrangement joins TRBV5-1 to TRBJ1-2; D remains ambiguous. Trimming stripped 0 bases from V and 4 bases from J, with 10 bases between. The CDR3 is 14 amino acids. The germline V gene has CDR1 SGHRS and CDR2 YFSETQ. The CDR3 nucleotides read TGCGCCAGCAGCTTGGAGGGAGGAATCTATGGCTACACCTTC. Its translation: CASSLEGGIYGYTF.

The chain recombines TRBV11-3 with TRBJ2-7; no reliable D call. Germline-derived CDR1 and CDR2 are SGHNT and YENEEA. CDR3 length: 12 residues. The V end lost 3 bases, the J end lost 2 bases, and 5 bases lay between the germline ends. The CDR3 DNA sequence: TGTGCCAGCAGCTTGAATCCCTACGAGCAGTACTTC. Translating gives CASSLNPYEQYF. The full variable domain, rest sourced from reference TRBV11-3 and TRBJ2-7, is EAGVVQSPRYKIIEKKQPVAFWCNPISGHNTLYWYLQNLGQGPELLIRYENEEAVDDSQLPKDRFSAERLKGVDSTLKIQPAELGDSAVYLCASSLNPYEQYFGPGTRLTVT.

This sequence joins TRBV18 and TRBJ2-2; D is tentatively TRBD1 or TRBD2 (5 bases each). Germline CDR1 is KGHSH and CDR2 is LQKENI. There are 17 residues in the CDR3. V lost 3 bases and J lost 3, with 17 bases in between. This CDR3 is CASSPHGPGTYTGELFF. CDR3 nucleotide sequence: TGTGCCAGCTCACCCCACGGCCCGGGGACCTACACCGGGGAGCTGTTTTTT. The full variable domain, rest sourced from reference TRBV18 and TRBJ2-2, is NAGVMQNPRHLVRRRGQEARLRCSPMKGHSHVYWYRQLPEEGLKFMVYLQKENIIDESGMPKERFSAEFPKEGPSILRIQQVVRGDSAAYFCASSPHGPGTYTGELFFGEGSRLTVL.

The chain has TRBV11-2 and TRBJ1-2; 8 nucleotides agree with TRBD1. CDR3 length: 19 residues. Germline values: CDR1 SGHAT, CDR2 FQNNGV. V dropped 2 bases and J dropped 0; count of bases not matched to a gene: 14. The CDR3 loop reads CASSLYPLDRENPNYGYTF. CDR3 nucleotide sequence: TGTGCCAGCAGCTTATACCCTCTGGACAGGGAGAACCCTAACTATGGCTACACCTTC.

J is TRBJ1-2 and V is TRBV9; D is unresolved. The CDR3 has 16 residues. Trimming stripped 4 bases from V and 0 bases from J, with 16 bases between. Germline loops: CDR1 SGDLS, CDR2 YYNGEE. The CDR3 region is CASSPPGPRANYGYTF. As DNA, the CDR3 is TGTGCCAGCAGCCCCCCCGGTCCACGGGCTAACTATGGCTACACCTTC. Using reference TRBV9 and TRBJ1-2 for the parts outside the CDR3, the full variable domain is DSGVTQTPKHLITATGQRVTLRCSPRSGDLSVYWYQQSLDQGLQFLIQYYNGEERAKGNILERFSAQQFPDLHSELNLSSLELGDSALYFCASSPPGPRANYGYTFGSGTRLTVV.

This clone was detected only once. V usage is TRBV5-1 and J usage is TRBJ2-5, with 7 bases that match TRBD1. Germline CDR1 reads SGHRS; CDR2 reads YFSETQ. The J segment lost 3 bases and the V segment lost 0 bases, leaving 2 bases of the junction unmatched. The CDR3 is made up of 14 amino acids. CDR3 coding DNA: TGCGCCAGCAGCTTGGGAACAGGGGAAGAGACCCAGTACTTC. It is translated as CASSLGTGEETQYF. Full variable domain (rest looked up from reference TRBV5-1 and TRBJ2-5): KAGVTQTPRYLIKTRGQQVTLSCSPISGHRSVSWYQQTPGQGLQFLFEYFSETQRNKGNFPGRFSGRQFSNSRSEMNVSTLELGDSALYLCASSLGTGEETQYFGPGTRLLVL.

For the CDR3, the DNA is TGTGCCAGCAGCTTGGATCACAGGTCATACAATGAGCAGTTCTTC. Translation gives CASSLDHRSYNEQFF. The rearrangement uses TRBV5-4 and TRBJ2-1, with D perhaps matching TRBD1 (5 bases). Per the germline V gene, CDR1 is SGHNT and CDR2 is YYREEE (reference sequence). This CDR3 comprises 15 residues. The germline V and J ends were trimmed by 0 bases and 4 bases, with 11 bases remaining between them. The full variable domain, completed using reference TRBV5-4 and TRBJ2-1, is ETGVTQSPTHLIKTRGQQVTLRCSSQSGHNTVSWYQQALGQGPQFIFQYYREEENGRGNFPPRFSGLQFPNYSSELNVNALELDDSALYLCASSLDHRSYNEQFFGPGTRLTVL.

The gene calls are TRBV29-1 and TRBJ2-2; D gene ambiguous. V gave up 2 bases and J gave up 5 bases, with 6 bases separating them. CDR1 and CDR2 from the germline V gene are SQVTM and ANQGSEA. This CDR3 contains 12 residues. In DNA form, the CDR3 reads TGCAGCGTTGAAATCGATACCGGGGAGCTGTTTTTT. It yields the protein CSVEIDTGELFF.

In this sample, this clone turned up a few times. J is TRBJ1-4 and V is TRBV5-5; the D is unclear. This CDR3 contains 13 residues. Germline V lookup: CDR1 SGHKS, CDR2 YYEKEE (reference sequence). With 3 bases removed from V and 5 bases from J, the gap between germline ends came to 8 bases. In DNA form, the CDR3 reads TGTGCCAGCAGCTCGGACTTAAATGAAAAACTGTTTTTT. Translated, it gives CASSSDLNEKLFF.

Only a few counts were recorded for this clone. The V and J genes are TRBV9 and TRBJ2-7; 9 bases map to TRBD2. V was pared by 3 bases and J by 5 bases, with 12 bases of the junction left unmatched. The CDR3 has 16 amino acids. The germline gives CDR1 SGDLS, CDR2 YYNGEE. CDR3 amino acids: CASSGGPGLAMDEQYF. The CDR3 DNA reads as TGTGCCAGCAGCGGGGGACCGGGACTAGCTATGGACGAGCAGTACTTC.

This clone has a handful of counts. V is TRBV6-1 and J is TRBJ1-2; 7 bases align to TRBD1. The germline CDR1 and CDR2 sequences are MNHNS and SASEGT. V trimming: 1 base; J trimming: 4 bases; junction bases outside the gene matches: 3. There are 14 residues in the CDR3. The CDR3 coding sequence is TGTGCCAGCAGTGAAGGGACAGGTCCCTATGGCTACACCTTC. Its translation: CASSEGTGPYGYTF.

The chain is built from TRBV10-3 and TRBJ1-5; 10 nucleotides line up with TRBD1. Germline V lookup: CDR1 ENHRY, CDR2 SYGVKD. This CDR3 has 17 residues. The junction had 10 bases not matched to a gene; V was cut back by 3 bases and J by 5 bases. In DNA form, the CDR3 reads TGTGCCATCAGTGATGTTTCGGACAGGGGGAGCGATCAGCCCCAGCATTTT. This translates into CAISDVSDRGSDQPQHF.

The rearrangement links TRBV7-9 to TRBJ1-1; no clear D. Germline CDR1 and CDR2: SEHNR and FQNEAQ (reference sequence). V was shortened by 1 base and J by 0 bases, with 9 bases between the two germline ends. The length of the CDR3 is 15 residues. The CDR3 bases are TGTGCCAGCAGCTTAGACAACCGTTTGAACACTGAAGCTTTCTTT. Its protein is CASSLDNRLNTEAFF.

The rearrangement links TRBV5-6 to TRBJ1-3, with 7 positions matching TRBD1. CDR1 and CDR2 from the germline V gene are SGHDT and YYEEEE. The V and J ends lost 3 bases and 4 bases, in that order; junction bases with no gene match: 10. This CDR3 region has 16 residues. CDR3 bases: TGTGCCAGCAGCTCTCCAGACAGGGCCAAAGGAAACACCATATATTTT. Translation: CASSSPDRAKGNTIYF.

The chain combines TRBV15 with TRBJ2-3, with D perhaps TRBD2 (6 bases). V lost 5 bases, J lost 3 bases, and 12 bases lay in between. The CDR3 covers 14 residues. The germline CDR1 and CDR2 sequences are LNHNV and YYDKDF (reference sequence). The CDR3 bases are TGTGCCACCAGCCGGCGGGGCGGGACAGATACGCAGTATTTT. This encodes CATSRRGGTDTQYF.